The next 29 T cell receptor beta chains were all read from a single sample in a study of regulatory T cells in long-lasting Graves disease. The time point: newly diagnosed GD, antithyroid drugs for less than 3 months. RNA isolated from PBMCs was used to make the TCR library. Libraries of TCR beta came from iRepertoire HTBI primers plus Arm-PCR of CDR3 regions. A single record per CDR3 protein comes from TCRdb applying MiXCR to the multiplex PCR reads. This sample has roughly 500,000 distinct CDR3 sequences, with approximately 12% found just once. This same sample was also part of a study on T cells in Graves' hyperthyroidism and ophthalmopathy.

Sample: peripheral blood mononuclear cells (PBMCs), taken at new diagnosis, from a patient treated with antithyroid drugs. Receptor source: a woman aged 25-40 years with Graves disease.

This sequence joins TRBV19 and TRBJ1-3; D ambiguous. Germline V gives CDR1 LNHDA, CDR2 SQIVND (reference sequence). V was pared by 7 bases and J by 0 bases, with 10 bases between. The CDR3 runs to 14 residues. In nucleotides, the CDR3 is TGTGCCAGTACGACGGTCCCCTCTGGAAACACCATATATTTT. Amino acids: CASTTVPSGNTIYF.

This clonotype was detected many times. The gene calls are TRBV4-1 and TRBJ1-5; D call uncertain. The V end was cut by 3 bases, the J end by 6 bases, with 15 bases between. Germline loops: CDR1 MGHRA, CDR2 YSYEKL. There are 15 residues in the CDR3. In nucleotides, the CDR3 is TGCGCCAGCAGCCAGGACGGCGGTCGGGGTCAGCCCCAGCATTTT. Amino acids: CASSQDGGRGQPQHF.

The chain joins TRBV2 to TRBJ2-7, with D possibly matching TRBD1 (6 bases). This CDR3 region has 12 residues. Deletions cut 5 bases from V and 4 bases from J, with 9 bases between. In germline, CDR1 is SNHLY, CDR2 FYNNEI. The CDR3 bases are TGTGCCAGCAGTAACAGGGTTTACGAGCAGTACTTC. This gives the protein CASSNRVYEQYF.

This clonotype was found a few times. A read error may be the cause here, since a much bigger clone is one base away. CDR3 DNA sequence: TGTGCCAGCAGTAGCGGGGGGCGGCAGTTCTTC. This codes for CASSSGGRQFF. The J gene is TRBJ2-5, the V gene TRBV12-3 or TRBV12-4; 9 positions agree with TRBD2. The DNA end is more similar to TRBJ2-1, so the J call may be wrong. The CDR3 loop spans 11 amino acids.

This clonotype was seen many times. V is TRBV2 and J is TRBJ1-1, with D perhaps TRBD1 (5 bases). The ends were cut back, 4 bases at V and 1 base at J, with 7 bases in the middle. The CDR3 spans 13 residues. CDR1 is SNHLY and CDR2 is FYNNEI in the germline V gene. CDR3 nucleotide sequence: TGTGCCAGCAGTGGACAGTCGAACACTGAAGCTTTCTTT. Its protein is CASSGQSNTEAFF. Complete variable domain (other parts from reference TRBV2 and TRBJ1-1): EPEVTQTPSHQVTQMGQEVILRCVPISNHLYFYWYRQILGQKVEFLVSFYNNEISEKSEIFDDQFSVERPDGSNFTLKIRSTKLEDSAMYFCASSGQSNTEAFFGQGTRLTVV.

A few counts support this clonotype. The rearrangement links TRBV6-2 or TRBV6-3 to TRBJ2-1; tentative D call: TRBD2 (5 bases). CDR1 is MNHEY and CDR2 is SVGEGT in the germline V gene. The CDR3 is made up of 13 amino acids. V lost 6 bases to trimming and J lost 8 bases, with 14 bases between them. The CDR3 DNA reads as TGTGCCAGCAGGGTCCTAGCCCGGGATGAGCAGTTCTTC. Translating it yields CASRVLARDEQFF.

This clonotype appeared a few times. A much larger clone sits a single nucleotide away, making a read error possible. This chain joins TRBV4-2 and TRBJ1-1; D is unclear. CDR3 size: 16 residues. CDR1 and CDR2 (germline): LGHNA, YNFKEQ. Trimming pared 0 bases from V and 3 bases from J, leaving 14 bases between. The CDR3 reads CASSQDLSVEDTEAFF. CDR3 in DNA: TGTGCCAGCAGCCAAGACTTGAGTGTAGAGGACACTGAAGCTTTCTTT.

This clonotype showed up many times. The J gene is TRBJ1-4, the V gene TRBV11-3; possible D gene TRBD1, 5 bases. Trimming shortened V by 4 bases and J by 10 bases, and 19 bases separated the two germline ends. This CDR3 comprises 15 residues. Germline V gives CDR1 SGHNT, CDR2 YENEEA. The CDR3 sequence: CASSSLGPARGKLFF. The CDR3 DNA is TGTGCCAGCAGCTCCCTGGGACCTGCAAGGGGAAAACTGTTTTTT.

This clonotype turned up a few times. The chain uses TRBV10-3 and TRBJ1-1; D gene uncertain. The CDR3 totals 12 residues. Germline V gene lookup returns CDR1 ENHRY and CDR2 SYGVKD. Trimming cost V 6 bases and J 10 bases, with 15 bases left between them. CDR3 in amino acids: CAISDRESTAFF. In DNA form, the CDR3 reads TGTGCCATCAGCGATCGGGAAAGTACAGCTTTCTTT.

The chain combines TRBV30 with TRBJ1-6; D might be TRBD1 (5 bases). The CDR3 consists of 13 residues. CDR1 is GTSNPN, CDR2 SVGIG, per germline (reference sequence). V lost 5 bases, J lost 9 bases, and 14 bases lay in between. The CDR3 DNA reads TGTGCCTGGCGGTGGCAAGGGGCTTCACCCCTCCACTTT. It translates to CAWRWQGASPLHF.

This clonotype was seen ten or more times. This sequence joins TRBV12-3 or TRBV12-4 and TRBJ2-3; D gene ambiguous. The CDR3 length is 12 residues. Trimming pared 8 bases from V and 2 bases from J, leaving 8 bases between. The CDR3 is CASGQNTDTQYF. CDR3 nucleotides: TGTGCCAGCGGCCAGAACACAGATACGCAGTATTTT.

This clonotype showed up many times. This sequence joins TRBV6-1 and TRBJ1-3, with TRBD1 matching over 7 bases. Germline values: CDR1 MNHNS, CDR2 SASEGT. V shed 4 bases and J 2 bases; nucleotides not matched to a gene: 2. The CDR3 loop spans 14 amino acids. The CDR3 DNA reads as TGTGCCAGCAGTGCCGGGACAGCTGGAAACACCATATATTTT. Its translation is CASSAGTAGNTIYF.

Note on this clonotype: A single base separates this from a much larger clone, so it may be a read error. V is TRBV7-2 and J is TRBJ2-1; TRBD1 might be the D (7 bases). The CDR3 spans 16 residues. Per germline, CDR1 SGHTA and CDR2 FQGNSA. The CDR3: CASSSPTGEAYDEQFF. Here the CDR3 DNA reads TGTGCCAGCAGCTCCCCAACAGGGGAGGCCTACGATGAGCAGTTCTTC.

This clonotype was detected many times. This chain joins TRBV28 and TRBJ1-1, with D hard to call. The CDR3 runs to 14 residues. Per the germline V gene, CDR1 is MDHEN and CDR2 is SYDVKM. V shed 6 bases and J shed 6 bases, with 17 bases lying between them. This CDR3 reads CASRIYIGSAEAFF. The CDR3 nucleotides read TGTGCCAGCAGAATCTACATAGGTAGCGCTGAAGCTTTCTTT.

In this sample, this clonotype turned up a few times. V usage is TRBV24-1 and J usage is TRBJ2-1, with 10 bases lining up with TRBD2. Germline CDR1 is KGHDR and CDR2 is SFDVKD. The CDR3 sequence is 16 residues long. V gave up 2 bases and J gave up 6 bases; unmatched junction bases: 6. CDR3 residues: CATSDWSSGGGNEQFF. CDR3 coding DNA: TGTGCCACCAGTGATTGGTCTAGCGGGGGTGGCAATGAGCAGTTCTTC.

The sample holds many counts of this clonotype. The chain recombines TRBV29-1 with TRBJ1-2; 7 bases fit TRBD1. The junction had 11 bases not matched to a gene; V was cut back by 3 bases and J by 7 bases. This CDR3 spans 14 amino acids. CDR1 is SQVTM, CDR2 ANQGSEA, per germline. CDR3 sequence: CSVETGTRVGGYTF. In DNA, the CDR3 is TGCAGCGTTGAGACAGGGACGAGGGTTGGTGGCTACACCTTC.

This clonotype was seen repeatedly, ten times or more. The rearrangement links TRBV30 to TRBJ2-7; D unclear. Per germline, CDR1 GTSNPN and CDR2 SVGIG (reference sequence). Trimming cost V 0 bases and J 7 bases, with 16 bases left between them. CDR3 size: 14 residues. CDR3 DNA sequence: TGTGCCTGGAGTGTGGGCGTAGGAGTACGGGAGCAGTACTTC. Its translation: CAWSVGVGVREQYF. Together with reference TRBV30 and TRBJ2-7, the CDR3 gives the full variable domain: SQTIHQWPATLVQPVGSPLSLECTVEGTSNPNLYWYRQAAGRGLQLLFYSVGIGQISSEVPQNLSASRPQDRQFILSSKKLLLSDSGFYLCAWSVGVGVREQYFGPGTRLTVT.

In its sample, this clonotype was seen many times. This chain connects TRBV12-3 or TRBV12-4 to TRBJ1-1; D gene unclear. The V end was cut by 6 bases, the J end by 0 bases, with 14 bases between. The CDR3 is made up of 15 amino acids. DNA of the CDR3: TGTGCCAGCAGCCGGCAACCAGGCCTGAACACTGAAGCTTTCTTT. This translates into CASSRQPGLNTEAFF.

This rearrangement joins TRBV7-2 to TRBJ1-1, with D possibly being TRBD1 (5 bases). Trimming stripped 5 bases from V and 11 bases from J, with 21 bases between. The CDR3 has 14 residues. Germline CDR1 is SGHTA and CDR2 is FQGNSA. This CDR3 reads CASSPPYGGGEAFF. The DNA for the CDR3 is TGTGCCAGCAGCCCGCCTTACGGGGGGGGAGAGGCTTTCTTT.

DNA for the CDR3: TGTGCCAGCAGCTTAGGTGCACACGGATCCTATGGCTACACCTTC. Amino acid sequence: CASSLGAHGSYGYTF. The chain has TRBV7-9 and TRBJ1-2; D is uncertain. The CDR3 is made up of 15 amino acids. Trimming removed 1 base at V and 4 bases at J, with 13 bases between. The germline CDR1 and CDR2 sequences are SEHNR and FQNEAQ (reference sequence).

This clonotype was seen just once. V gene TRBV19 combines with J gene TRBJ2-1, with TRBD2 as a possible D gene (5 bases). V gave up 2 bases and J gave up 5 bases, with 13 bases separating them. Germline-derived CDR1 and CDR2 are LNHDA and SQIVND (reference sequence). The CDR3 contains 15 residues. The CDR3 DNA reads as TGTGCCAGTAGTATAACCCCTAGGACTCACAATGAGCAGTTCTTC. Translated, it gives CASSITPRTHNEQFF.

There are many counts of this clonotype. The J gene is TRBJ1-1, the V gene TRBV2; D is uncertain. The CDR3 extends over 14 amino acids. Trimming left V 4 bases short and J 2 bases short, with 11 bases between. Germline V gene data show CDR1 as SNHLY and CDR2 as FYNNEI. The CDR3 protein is CASSGLRVNTEAFF. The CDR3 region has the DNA TGTGCCAGCAGTGGGCTCCGGGTAAACACTGAAGCTTTCTTT. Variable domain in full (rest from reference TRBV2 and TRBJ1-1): EPEVTQTPSHQVTQMGQEVILRCVPISNHLYFYWYRQILGQKVEFLVSFYNNEISEKSEIFDDQFSVERPDGSNFTLKIRSTKLEDSAMYFCASSGLRVNTEAFFGQGTRLTVV.

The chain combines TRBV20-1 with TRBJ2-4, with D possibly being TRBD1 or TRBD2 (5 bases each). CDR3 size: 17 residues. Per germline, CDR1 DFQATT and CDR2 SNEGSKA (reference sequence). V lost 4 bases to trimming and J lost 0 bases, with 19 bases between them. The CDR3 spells CSATLNPGRLAKNIQYF. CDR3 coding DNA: TGCAGTGCTACCCTAAATCCGGGGCGTCTAGCCAAAAACATTCAGTACTTC.

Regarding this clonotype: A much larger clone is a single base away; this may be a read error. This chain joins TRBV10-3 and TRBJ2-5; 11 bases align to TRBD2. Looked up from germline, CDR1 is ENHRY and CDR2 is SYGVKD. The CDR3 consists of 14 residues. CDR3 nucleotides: TGTGCCACCAGTGGGGGACTAGCGGAAGAGACCCAGTACTTC. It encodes CATSGGLAEETQYF.

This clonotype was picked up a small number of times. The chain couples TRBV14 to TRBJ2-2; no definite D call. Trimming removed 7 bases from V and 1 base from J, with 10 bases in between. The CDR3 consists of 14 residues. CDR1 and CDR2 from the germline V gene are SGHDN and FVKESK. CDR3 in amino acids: CASTPRGNTGELFF. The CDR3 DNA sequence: TGTGCCAGCACCCCTCGCGGGAACACCGGGGAGCTGTTTTTT. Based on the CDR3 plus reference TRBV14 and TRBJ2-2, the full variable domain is EAGVTQFPSHSVIEKGQTVTLRCDPISGHDNLYWYRRVMGKEIKFLLHFVKESKQDESGMPNNRFLAERTGGTYSTLKVQPAELEDSGVYFCASTPRGNTGELFFGEGSRLTVL.

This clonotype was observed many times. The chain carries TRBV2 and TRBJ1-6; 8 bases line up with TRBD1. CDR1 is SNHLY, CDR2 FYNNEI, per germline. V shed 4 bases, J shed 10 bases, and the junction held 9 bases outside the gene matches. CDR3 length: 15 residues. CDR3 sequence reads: CASSADRVAYSPLHF. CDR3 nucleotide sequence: TGTGCCAGCAGTGCGGACAGGGTAGCGTACTCACCCCTCCACTTT. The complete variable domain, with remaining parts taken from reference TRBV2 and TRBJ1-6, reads EPEVTQTPSHQVTQMGQEVILRCVPISNHLYFYWYRQILGQKVEFLVSFYNNEISEKSEIFDDQFSVERPDGSNFTLKIRSTKLEDSAMYFCASSADRVAYSPLHFGNGTRLTVT.

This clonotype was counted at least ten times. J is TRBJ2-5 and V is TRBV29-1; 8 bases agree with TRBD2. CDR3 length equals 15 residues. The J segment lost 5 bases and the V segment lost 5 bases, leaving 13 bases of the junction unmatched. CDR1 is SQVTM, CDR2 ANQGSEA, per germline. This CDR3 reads CSVSGGPHPVETQYF. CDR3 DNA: TGCAGCGTTTCGGGAGGGCCGCATCCTGTCGAGACCCAGTACTTC.

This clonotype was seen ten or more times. The CDR3 DNA reads as TGTGCCAGCAGTTTCATTCGGGTACCCTACGAGCAGTACTTC. Protein sequence: CASSFIRVPYEQYF. V and J are TRBV28 and TRBJ2-7; D call uncertain. Germline V gene lookup returns CDR1 MDHEN and CDR2 SYDVKM. This CDR3 spans 14 amino acids. Trimming cost V 3 bases and J 2 bases, with 11 bases left between them.

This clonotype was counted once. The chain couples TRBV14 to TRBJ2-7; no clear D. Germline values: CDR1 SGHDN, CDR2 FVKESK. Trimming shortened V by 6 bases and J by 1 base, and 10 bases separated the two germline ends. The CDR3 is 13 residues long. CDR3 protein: CASRLTWSYEQYF. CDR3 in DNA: TGTGCCAGCAGGTTAACATGGTCCTACGAGCAGTACTTC.